The next 26 T cell receptor beta chains were all read from a single sample in a study of OX40 agonist ivuxolimab in advanced cancers. The assay was immunoSEQ multiplex PCR, and TCRdb's table has in-frame clones only and misses some. Of 40,000 to 65,000 clones listed, around nine tenths are singletons. The sample in question was CD4+ or CD8+ T cells sorted from blood, obtained in a trial of the OX40 agonist ivuxolimab. The origin of the receptors is an adult with an advanced solid tumor such as melanoma, head and neck, liver or kidney cancer.

The chain recombines TRBV27 with TRBJ2-1; maybe TRBD1 (7 bases). Germline V gene data show CDR1 as MNHEY and CDR2 as SMNVEV (reference sequence). This CDR3 region has 15 residues. V lost 7 bases and J lost 4, with 17 bases in between. This CDR3 is CASTKGGQKYNEQFF. CDR3 DNA: TGTGCCAGCACGAAGGGGGGACAGAAGTACAATGAGCAGTTCTTC.

The CDR3 DNA is TGCGCCAGCAGCCCCCGAAACGGGGAGTACACTGAAGCTTTCTTT. This translates into CASSPRNGEYTEAFF. This sequence joins TRBV5-1 and TRBJ1-1; D remains ambiguous. Germline V lookup: CDR1 SGHRS, CDR2 YFSETQ. Trimming cost V 4 bases and J 3 bases, with 16 bases left between them. The CDR3 contains 15 residues.

This clone turned up a few times. This rearrangement joins TRBV2 to TRBJ1-1, with D perhaps TRBD1 (6 bases). The CDR3 sequence is 15 residues long. Germline V gene lookup returns CDR1 SNHLY and CDR2 FYNNEI. V was shortened by 5 bases and J by 0 bases, with 13 bases between the two germline ends. The CDR3 loop reads CASSKGGGMNTEAFF. In DNA form, the CDR3 reads TGTGCCAGCAGTAAAGGGGGGGGGATGAACACTGAAGCTTTCTTT.

V is TRBV7-6 and J is TRBJ1-5; 10 bases fit TRBD1. V trimming: 5 bases; J trimming: 6 bases; junction bases outside the gene matches: 16. Looked up from germline, CDR1 is SGHVS and CDR2 is FNYEAQ. There are 18 residues in the CDR3. In nucleotides, the CDR3 is TGTGCCAGCAGCCCCGGGGGGGGCCTGACAGGGGGCCGTCAGCCCCAGCATTTT. Its protein product is CASSPGGGLTGGRQPQHF. Complete variable domain (other parts from reference TRBV7-6 and TRBJ1-5): GAGVSQSPRYKVTKRGQDVALRCDPISGHVSLYWYRQALGQGPEFLTYFNYEAQQDKSGLPNDRFSAERPEGSISTLTIQRTEQRDSAMYRCASSPGGGLTGGRQPQHFGDGTRLSIL.

V gene TRBV19 combines with J gene TRBJ1-4; D may be TRBD1 (6 bases). This CDR3 spans 13 amino acids. V gave up 8 bases and J gave up 8 bases, with 15 bases separating them. Germline V lookup: CDR1 LNHDA, CDR2 SQIVND (reference sequence). The CDR3 DNA sequence: TGTGCCAGTCGGGGGACACTGAACGAAAAACTGTTTTTT. Translated: CASRGTLNEKLFF.

The rearrangement uses TRBV28 and TRBJ1-1; weak D call: TRBD1 (5 bases). From germline, CDR1 is MDHEN and CDR2 SYDVKM. V was trimmed by 7 bases and J by 4 bases, leaving 13 bases between them. The CDR3 runs 13 residues. This chain's CDR3 is CASTTPGGTEAFF. Written as DNA, the CDR3 is TGTGCCAGCACCACCCCCGGGGGCACTGAAGCTTTCTTT.

The chain links TRBV7-6 to TRBJ2-2; D gene ambiguous. Germline CDR1 reads SGHVS; CDR2 reads FNYEAQ. V was shortened by 2 bases and J by 0 bases, with 7 bases between the two germline ends. There are 15 residues in the CDR3. The chain's CDR3 is CASSLQFSNTGELFF. DNA of the CDR3: TGTGCCAGCAGCTTACAGTTTTCGAACACCGGGGAGCTGTTTTTT.

This clone was seen once. The DNA of the CDR3 is TGCGCCACCAAGCCGGGGAGTGAAGGAGATACGCAGTATTTT. It specifies CATKPGSEGDTQYF. The rearrangement links TRBV5-1 to TRBJ2-3; TRBD2 might be the D (5 bases). V lost 9 bases to trimming and J lost 5 bases, with 19 bases between them. The length of the CDR3 is 14 residues. Germline V gives CDR1 SGHRS, CDR2 YFSETQ.

Comments on this clone: Within the sample, other DNA sequences also encode this same CDR3. The V call is TRBV19, the J call TRBJ2-3, with 7 bases that match TRBD1. Germline lookup yields CDR1 LNHDA and CDR2 SQIVND (reference sequence). The V gene end was trimmed by 3 bases and the J gene end by 3 bases; junction bases not matched to a gene: 3. The CDR3 runs 14 residues. The CDR3 DNA reads TGTGCCAGTAGTATGGGGACAGATACAGATACGCAGTATTTT. This sequence encodes CASSMGTDTDTQYF. The whole variable domain, filled in from reference TRBV19 and TRBJ2-3, reads DGGITQSPKYLFRKEGQNVTLSCEQNLNHDAMYWYRQDPGQGLRLIYYSQIVNDFQKGDIAEGYSVSREKKESFPLTVTSAQKNPTAFYLCASSMGTDTDTQYFGPGTRLTVL.

The rearrangement uses TRBV2 and TRBJ1-2; TRBD1 might be the D (5 bases). In germline, CDR1 is SNHLY, CDR2 FYNNEI. The CDR3 spans 14 residues. Trimming cost V 0 bases and J 5 bases, with 10 bases left between them. The CDR3 coding sequence is TGTGCCAGCAGTGAAGCCGGGACTCGATATGGCTACACCTTC. Translation: CASSEAGTRYGYTF.

V and J are TRBV28 and TRBJ2-5; perhaps TRBD1 as D (5 bases). The V gene lost 2 bases and the J gene lost 1 base, with 8 bases spanning the gap. The CDR3 sequence is 14 residues long. CDR1 is MDHEN and CDR2 is SYDVKM in the germline V gene. CDR3 amino acids: CASSLQGRQETQYF. CDR3 DNA sequence: TGTGCCAGCAGTTTACAGGGTCGCCAAGAGACCCAGTACTTC.

V is TRBV5-1 and J is TRBJ2-7; TRBD1 agrees at 7 bases. Trimming took 6 bases from V and 4 from J; bases not matched to a gene: 7. CDR1 SGHRS and CDR2 YFSETQ come from the germline V gene. The CDR3 runs 13 residues. CDR3 sequence: CASTGTADYEQYF. CDR3 DNA: TGCGCCAGCACCGGGACAGCGGATTACGAGCAGTACTTC.

The rearrangement links TRBV27 to TRBJ1-1; unclear D gene. V dropped 3 bases and J dropped 1 base, with 9 bases sitting between them. The CDR3 is 14 amino acids. CDR1 is MNHEY, CDR2 SMNVEV, per germline (reference sequence). CDR3 bases: TGTGCCAGCAGTTTCATCGGCCCGAACACTGAAGCTTTCTTT. It codes for CASSFIGPNTEAFF.

The chain combines TRBV11-2 with TRBJ1-4; D is undetermined. The germline CDR1 and CDR2 sequences are SGHAT and FQNNGV. V was pared by 5 bases and J by 4 bases, with 11 bases between. The CDR3 loop spans 14 amino acids. The CDR3 reads CASSPRADNEKLFF. The CDR3 DNA reads TGTGCCAGCAGCCCGAGGGCAGATAATGAAAAACTGTTTTTT.

For the CDR3, the DNA is TGTGCCAGCAGTATTGACAGAAACACTGAAGCTTTCTTT. This sequence encodes CASSIDRNTEAFF. The chain recombines TRBV6-1 with TRBJ1-1; D possibly corresponds to TRBD1 (5 bases). V was trimmed by 5 bases and J by 2 bases, leaving 9 bases between them. The CDR3 has 13 amino acids. The germline CDR1 and CDR2 sequences are MNHNS and SASEGT.

V gene TRBV28 combines with J gene TRBJ2-5; D remains unclear. CDR3 length: 14 residues. CDR1 and CDR2 (germline): MDHEN, SYDVKM. Between the trimmed V and J ends, which lost 3 bases and 4 bases, there was a span of 12 bases. The CDR3 DNA reads as TGTGCCAGCAGTTTCTATCGGGTGGGAGAGACCCAGTACTTC. It specifies CASSFYRVGETQYF.

This rearrangement joins TRBV5-1 to TRBJ1-1; D unclear. The CDR3 runs to 14 residues. The V and J ends lost 4 bases and 1 base respectively, with 11 bases between them. Germline CDR1 is SGHRS and CDR2 is YFSETQ. The CDR3 bases are TGCGCCAGCAGCCCCGGGTACCAGAACACTGAAGCTTTCTTT. It specifies CASSPGYQNTEAFF.

The chain employs TRBV18 and TRBJ1-1; a weak D match, TRBD1 (6 bases). CDR1 is KGHSH and CDR2 is LQKENI in the germline V gene. Deletions cut 5 bases from V and 2 bases from J, with 12 bases between. The CDR3 runs to 14 residues. CDR3 sequence reads: CASSSTGHNTEAFF. As DNA, the CDR3 is TGTGCCAGCTCATCCACAGGGCATAACACTGAAGCTTTCTTT.

This chain connects TRBV11-2 to TRBJ1-1, with D possibly being TRBD1 (5 bases). CDR1 is SGHAT, CDR2 FQNNGV, per germline. Trimming took 0 bases from V and 6 from J, leaving 11 bases between them. CDR3 size: 14 residues. Here the CDR3 DNA reads TGTGCCAGCAGCTTAGATCTTAGGGGAGCTGAAGCTTTCTTT. As protein: CASSLDLRGAEAFF.

The genes are TRBV5-8 and TRBJ2-3; D gene uncertain. CDR3 length: 11 residues. The V end was cut by 3 bases, the J end by 5 bases, with 4 bases between. Germline lookup yields CDR1 SGHTS and CDR2 YDEGEE. CDR3 sequence (DNA): TGTGCCAGCAGCTGGGAAGATACGCAGTATTTT. This sequence encodes CASSWEDTQYF.

The chain employs TRBV9 and TRBJ2-2; D unresolved. Trimming took off 4 bases at V and 3 bases at J, with 13 bases between the two ends. This CDR3 comprises 15 residues. CDR1 SGDLS and CDR2 YYNGEE come from the germline V gene. CDR3 nucleotides: TGTGCCAGCAGCCGTCTTGGTGCTTACACCGGGGAGCTGTTTTTT. Translation gives CASSRLGAYTGELFF.

The V call is TRBV19, the J call TRBJ1-4, with unresolved D. The germline V gene has CDR1 LNHDA and CDR2 SQIVND (reference sequence). CDR3 length equals 17 residues. The V end was cut by 6 bases, the J end by 0 bases, with 17 bases between. The CDR3 loop reads CASRGSNKLTTNEKLFF. CDR3 DNA sequence: TGTGCCAGTAGAGGTTCCAACAAACTGACAACTAATGAAAAACTGTTTTTT.

The chain combines TRBV27 with TRBJ2-5; the match to TRBD1 covers 7 bases. Germline V gene lookup returns CDR1 MNHEY and CDR2 SMNVEV (reference sequence). V shed 6 bases and J 6 bases; nucleotides not matched to a gene: 13. The CDR3 has 15 amino acids. CDR3 nucleotide sequence: TGTGCCAGCAGGCCCGACAGGGTCGATACTCAGACCCAGTACTTC. Translated, it gives CASRPDRVDTQTQYF.

V gene TRBV18 combines with J gene TRBJ2-5; D is perhaps TRBD1 or TRBD2 (5 bases each). V was trimmed by 2 bases and J by 1 base, leaving 11 bases between them. There are 15 residues in the CDR3. Germline CDR1 KGHSH, CDR2 LQKENI. As DNA, the CDR3 is TGTGCCAGCTCACCATGGGACCGAGTCCAAGAGACCCAGTACTTC. It encodes CASSPWDRVQETQYF.

The chain links TRBV7-3 to TRBJ2-2; tentatively, D is TRBD1 (5 bases). The length of the CDR3 is 15 residues. Trimming shortened V by 5 bases and J by 3 bases, and 13 bases separated the two germline ends. The germline V gene has CDR1 SGHTA and CDR2 FQGTGA. This CDR3 reads CASSQRGFDTGELFF. The CDR3 DNA sequence: TGTGCCAGCAGCCAAAGGGGATTCGACACCGGGGAGCTGTTTTTT.

The rearrangement links TRBV6-6 to TRBJ1-1; D is unclear. The length of the CDR3 is 15 residues. The germline V gene has CDR1 MNHNY and CDR2 SVGAGI (reference sequence). V was shortened by 3 bases and J by 5 bases, with 16 bases between the two germline ends. The CDR3 loop reads CASSYLARVKTEAFF. The CDR3 nucleotides read TGTGCCAGCAGTTATCTCGCGCGGGTAAAGACTGAAGCTTTCTTT.